This T cell receptor beta chain appears in the sequencing data of a study of T-cell reconstitution after alpha-beta-depleted transplantation in children. Findings and caveats of the study: Some patients' high day-60 TCRbeta diversity was attributed to recipient cells surviving conditioning. Where alpha-beta T cells came from about two months after transplant was reportedly several hundred expanded graft clones.

The J segment lost 4 bases and the V segment lost 0 bases, leaving 3 bases of the junction unmatched. Germline assignment: CDR1 SGDLS and CDR2 YYNGEE. The CDR3 covers 15 residues. The sample holds many counts of this clonotype. Its antigen is as yet unknown. It was with unique molecular identifiers that the TCRbeta library was prepared. TCRdb reprocessed the PCR reads with MiXCR, giving one entry per CDR3 protein. Among hundreds of thousands of distinct CDR3 sequences listed, approximately 22% were seen once. The gene calls are TRBV9 and TRBJ2-3, with 9 positions matching TRBD2. The sample consisted of PBMCs, mostly from graft donor cells, taken 360 days after TCRalphabeta/CD19-depleted stem cell transplant. This clonotype was obtained from a boy under three years old who had a stem cell transplant for acute myeloid leukemia, so the T cells may come from the graft donor. CDR3 in DNA: TGTGCCAGCAGCGTAGTTGCGGGGGGGTCAGATACGCAGTATTTT. Amino acids: CASSVVAGGSDTQYF.